This T cell receptor beta chain derives from a study of blood T cell repertoires in COVID-19. Study-level background: Donors in the United States, Italy and Spain gave samples during acute or convalescent COVID-19.

In this sample, this clone turned up a few times. The CDR3 consists of 15 residues. The germline V gene has CDR1 MGHRA and CDR2 YSYEKL. After removal of 3 bases from V and 0 bases from J, the junction contained 4 bases not matched to a gene. Profiling relied on immunoSEQ multiplex PCR, and the TCRdb table lists in-frame clones only, not all of them. The sample lists over 350,000 clones; 88% were seen once. Sample: PBMCs or T cells enriched from blood (not recorded which). The sequence was obtained from a woman between 18 and 30 years old who had recovered from COVID-19. The chain combines TRBV4-1 with TRBJ1-1, with 7 positions matching TRBD1. The CDR3 sequence is CASSHSGTVNTEAFF. The CDR3 DNA reads as TGCGCCAGCAGCCACTCCGGGACAGTGAACACTGAAGCTTTCTTT.